The 23 T cell receptor beta chains below all came from one sample that was sequenced in a study of spatial heterogeneity in lung cancer. Specified time point: sample taken at primary tumor resection. Whole RNA obtained from tumor, nontumor lung or frozen PBMC underwent sequencing without sorting. TCRdb re-analysed the 5' RACE reads in MiXCR, keeping a single row per CDR3 protein. Of 10,000 to 15,000 distinct CDR3 sequences detected, 3.9% appear once; the ten largest clones hold 35% to 50%. Here the sequenced sample was PBMCs, taken at surgery. These receptors all come from a male donor with early-stage non-small cell lung cancer.

This clonotype was counted at least ten times. This beta chain came through as a stray read in a library set up for alpha chains, and its size says little. The V gene is TRBV7-8, the J gene TRBJ1-3; D uncertain. The CDR3 runs 13 residues. Germline assignment: CDR1 SGHVS and CDR2 FQNEAQ. V lost 6 bases to trimming and J lost 0 bases, with 6 bases between them. The CDR3, as DNA: TGTGCCAGCAGAAGGAGCTCTGGAAACACCATATATTTT. Translation gives CASRRSSGNTIYF.

This clonotype has at least ten counts. Because this beta chain is a stray read in a library intended to capture alpha chains, its abundance should not be given much weight. J is TRBJ2-7 and V is TRBV19; D is unclear. Deletions cut 4 bases from V and 5 bases from J, with 9 bases between. The CDR3 sequence is 12 residues long. Germline V gene sequence: CDR1 LNHDA, CDR2 SQIVND (reference sequence). The DNA for the CDR3 is TGTGCCAGTAGTACAGGCTTTGACGAGCAGTACTTC. Encoded protein: CASSTGFDEQYF.

This clonotype was seen at least ten times. With the library built for alpha chains, this beta chain is off target and its frequency is not meaningful. The genes are TRBV28 and TRBJ2-3, with a weak D call TRBD1 (6 bases). There are 14 residues in the CDR3. Germline V gives CDR1 MDHEN, CDR2 SYDVKM. V dropped 10 bases and J dropped 3 bases, with 17 bases sitting between them. The CDR3 DNA reads TGTGCCACCGTACCCGGACAGCTGACAGATACGCAGTATTTT. It specifies CATVPGQLTDTQYF.

The sample holds many counts of this clonotype. As an off-target read in a library built for alpha chains, this beta chain has a frequency of little significance. V and J are TRBV7-4 and TRBJ1-6, with D possibly being TRBD1 (5 bases). V lost 4 bases and J lost 7, with 38 bases in between. The CDR3 is made up of 23 amino acids. Looked up from germline, CDR1 is SGHVT and CDR2 is SQSDAQ. CDR3 region: CASSSIPGHALNSPLALNSPLHF. DNA for the CDR3: TGTGCCAGCAGCTCTATCCCCGGACACGCGTTGAATTCACCCCTCGCGTTGAATTCACCCCTCCACTTT.

This clonotype rates as medium-sized. This beta chain was picked up by a library intended for alpha chains and is off target, so its count carries little meaning. V gene TRBV29-1 combines with J gene TRBJ2-3; the D gene is possibly TRBD1 (5 bases). CDR1 and CDR2 from the germline V gene are SQVTM and ANQGSEA. The length of the CDR3 is 14 residues. Trimming left V 3 bases short and J 5 bases short, with 15 bases between. This CDR3 reads CSVELPGLKDTQYF. DNA for the CDR3: TGCAGCGTTGAGCTACCAGGGTTGAAAGATACGCAGTATTTT.

This clonotype was seen many times. This beta chain is an off-target read within a library intended for alpha chains, so its frequency means little. The CDR3: CASSFGTSFEQFF. In nucleotides, the CDR3 is TGTGCCAGCAGCTTCGGGACTAGTTTTGAGCAGTTCTTC. The rearrangement joins TRBV11-2 to TRBJ2-1; 8 positions agree with TRBD2. The V segment lost 3 bases and the J segment 9 bases; nucleotides outside the gene matches: 4. The CDR3 totals 13 residues. The germline CDR1 and CDR2 sequences are SGHAT and FQNNGV.

This clonotype has at least ten counts. This beta chain represents an off-target read in a library built for alpha chains; its size is of limited meaning. The CDR3 DNA follows: TGCAGTGCTAGACACGGTAGTCTGGGCGAGCAGTTCTTC. It specifies CSARHGSLGEQFF. The chain joins TRBV20-1 to TRBJ2-1; the D is unclear. V lost 2 bases to trimming and J lost 10 bases, with 15 bases between them. This CDR3 comprises 13 residues. CDR1 and CDR2 from the germline V gene are DFQATT and SNEGSKA (reference sequence).

A few counts support this clonotype. This beta chain turned up in a library designed for alpha chains; as an off-target read, its abundance says little. The gene calls are TRBV25-1 and TRBJ2-3; 12 bases agree with TRBD2. Trimming removed 5 bases from V and 6 bases from J; junction bases left unmatched: 9. Per the germline V gene, CDR1 is MGHDK and CDR2 is SYGVNS. The CDR3 has 16 residues. Here the CDR3 DNA reads TGTGCCAGCAGTTCCGAAAGACTAGCGGGAGAGGATACGCAGTATTTT. It is translated as CASSSERLAGEDTQYF.

Ten or more counts support this clonotype. Because the library targeted alpha chains, this beta chain is an off-target read whose size means little. The rearrangement uses TRBV20-1 and TRBJ1-5; possible D gene TRBD1, 6 bases. The V gene's germline CDR1 is DFQATT and CDR2 SNEGSKA (reference sequence). The V and J ends lost 4 bases and 3 bases respectively, with 10 bases between them. CDR3 length: 13 amino acids. In DNA, the CDR3 is TGCAGTGCTACCCGACAGGCCAATCAGCCCCAGCATTTT. Translated, it gives CSATRQANQPQHF.

This clonotype was seen many times. In a library made to pick up alpha chains, this beta chain is a stray read with a size that means little. This chain links TRBV24-1 with TRBJ2-1, with 9 bases identical to TRBD2. The CDR3 runs 14 residues. V was pared by 8 bases and J by 8 bases, with 9 bases of the junction left unmatched. Germline values: CDR1 KGHDR, CDR2 SFDVKD. CDR3 residues: CATKAGGRVDEQFF. CDR3 nucleotide sequence: TGTGCCACCAAAGCCGGCGGGAGGGTCGATGAGCAGTTCTTC.

This clonotype was seen many times. Found in a library prepared for alpha chains, this beta chain is an off-target read, and its abundance has little meaning. The chain couples TRBV20-1 to TRBJ2-1; D may be TRBD1 (6 bases). CDR3 length equals 11 residues. V was shortened by 6 bases and J by 9 bases, with 12 bases between the two germline ends. The germline V gene has CDR1 DFQATT and CDR2 SNEGSKA (reference sequence). CDR3 DNA sequence: TGCAGTGCGGAGGACAGTCCTGAGCAGTTCTTC. Its translation is CSAEDSPEQFF.

At least ten counts were recorded for this clonotype. Being off target in a library aimed at alpha chains, this beta chain has a size of little meaning. The V call is TRBV12-3 or TRBV12-4, the J call TRBJ2-3; TRBD2 is a possible D gene (5 bases). This CDR3 region has 13 residues. V lost 3 bases and J 5 bases, leaving 9 bases between the germline ends. In DNA form, the CDR3 reads TGTGCCAGCAGTTTCCTAGCAGGAGATACGCAGTATTTT. This sequence encodes CASSFLAGDTQYF.

The sample holds many counts of this clonotype. This beta chain is an unintended read in a library built for alpha chains; its size means little. The chain links TRBV15 to TRBJ2-1; D remains ambiguous. V lost 6 bases to trimming and J lost 3 bases, with 6 bases between them. CDR1 is LNHNV, CDR2 YYDKDF, per germline (reference sequence). The CDR3 is made up of 12 amino acids. This CDR3 reads CATSPDYNEQFF. The CDR3 DNA reads TGTGCCACCAGTCCCGACTACAATGAGCAGTTCTTC.

In this sample, this clonotype turned up many times. This beta chain came through as a stray read in a library set up for alpha chains, and its size says little. This rearrangement joins TRBV19 to TRBJ1-2, with unresolved D. Deletions cut 6 bases from V and 5 bases from J, with 10 bases between. CDR1 is LNHDA, CDR2 SQIVND, per germline (reference sequence). This CDR3 has 12 amino acids. The CDR3 reads CASSGRQYGYTF. Written as DNA, the CDR3 is TGTGCCAGTAGCGGCAGACAATATGGCTACACCTTC.

This clonotype was picked up many times. A library prepared for alpha chains yielded this beta chain as an off-target read; its size is of little meaning. This chain links TRBV11-2 with TRBJ2-6, with D possibly TRBD1 on 6 matching bases. Germline V gene lookup returns CDR1 SGHAT and CDR2 FQNNGV. V was clipped by 7 bases and J by 1 base, with 14 bases between them. This CDR3 region has 16 residues. CDR3 nucleotide sequence: TGTGCCAGCACCCAATCCAGGGGTTCTGGGGCCAACGTCCTGACTTTC. Translation: CASTQSRGSGANVLTF.

This clonotype was counted ten times or more. This beta chain slipped into a library made for alpha chains as a stray read, so its size is not meaningful. DNA of the CDR3: TGTGCCAGCTCACCGCTAGCGGGACGGTCGAGCACAGATACGCAGTATTTT. This sequence encodes CASSPLAGRSSTDTQYF. This rearrangement joins TRBV18 to TRBJ2-3; 9 bases match TRBD2. Germline CDR1 KGHSH, CDR2 LQKENI. The CDR3 covers 17 residues. The V segment lost 3 bases and the J segment 0 bases; nucleotides outside the gene matches: 7.

The table lists this clonotype with many counts. Found in a library prepared for alpha chains, this beta chain is an off-target read, and its abundance has little meaning. V is TRBV5-1 and J is TRBJ2-5; possibly TRBD2 for D (7 bases). Per the germline V gene, CDR1 is SGHRS and CDR2 is YFSETQ. The CDR3 is 14 amino acids. V was pared by 4 bases and J by 2 bases, with 12 bases between. The CDR3 loop is CASSAQGGQETQYF. As DNA, the CDR3 is TGCGCCAGCAGCGCACAGGGAGGGCAAGAGACCCAGTACTTC. Supplemented by reference TRBV5-1 and TRBJ2-5, the full variable domain reads KAGVTQTPRYLIKTRGQQVTLSCSPISGHRSVSWYQQTPGQGLQFLFEYFSETQRNKGNFPGRFSGRQFSNSRSEMNVSTLELGDSALYLCASSAQGGQETQYFGPGTRLLVL.

This clonotype was observed at least ten times. The library was built for alpha chains, so this beta chain is an off-target read and its size means little. The chain joins TRBV24-1 to TRBJ2-1; D gene unclear. The CDR3 loop spans 13 amino acids. Germline CDR1 reads KGHDR; CDR2 reads SFDVKD. V lost 3 bases to trimming and J lost 1 base, with 3 bases between them. This CDR3 is CATSDVSYNEQFF. In DNA form, the CDR3 reads TGTGCCACCAGTGATGTATCCTACAATGAGCAGTTCTTC.

This clonotype came up many times. This beta chain was picked up by a library intended for alpha chains and is off target, so its count carries little meaning. This chain links TRBV27 with TRBJ2-1; 11 nucleotides match TRBD2. Per germline, CDR1 MNHEY and CDR2 SMNVEV (reference sequence). The CDR3 totals 15 residues. V lost 3 bases, J lost 5 bases, and 3 bases stayed unmatched. The CDR3 is CASSFGTSGNNEQFF. CDR3 nucleotide sequence: TGTGCCAGCAGTTTTGGGACTAGCGGTAACAATGAGCAGTTCTTC.

This clonotype has at least ten counts. This beta chain was picked up by a library intended for alpha chains and is off target, so its count carries little meaning. The chain employs TRBV6-6 and TRBJ1-1; D is ambiguous. CDR1 is MNHNY, CDR2 SVGAGI, per germline (reference sequence). Trimming cost V 7 bases and J 0 bases, with 6 bases left between them. CDR3 length: 12 residues. The CDR3 DNA is TGTGCCAGCATAGCAGTGAACACTGAAGCTTTCTTT. The encoded protein is CASIAVNTEAFF.

This clonotype was seen at least ten times. Since it is a stray read in a library aimed at alpha chains, this beta chain has a size that is not meaningful. CDR3 nucleotide sequence: TGCGCCAGCAGCTTGGCCTTAGAGGGACCCCAGCATTTT. It specifies CASSLALEGPQHF. This rearrangement joins TRBV5-1 to TRBJ1-5, with unresolved D. Germline V CDR1 and CDR2: SGHRS, YFSETQ. The V end lost 0 bases, the J end lost 10 bases, and 11 bases lay between the germline ends. The CDR3 spans 13 residues. Drawing the rest from reference TRBV5-1 and TRBJ1-5, the complete variable domain is KAGVTQTPRYLIKTRGQQVTLSCSPISGHRSVSWYQQTPGQGLQFLFEYFSETQRNKGNFPGRFSGRQFSNSRSEMNVSTLELGDSALYLCASSLALEGPQHFGDGTRLSIL.

This clonotype was found many times. This beta chain turned up in a library designed for alpha chains; as an off-target read, its abundance says little. This chain links TRBV21-1 with TRBJ2-7. TRBV21-1 is a known pseudogene. CDR3 length: 13 residues. The CDR3, as DNA: TGTGCCAGCAGCGACAGGACCCCTTACGAGCAGTACTTC. Its translation is CASSDRTPYEQYF.

This clonotype has at least ten counts. The size of this beta chain means little, since it is a stray read in a library made for alpha chains. The rearrangement uses TRBV14 and TRBJ2-3; D is perhaps TRBD2 (5 bases). Germline-derived CDR1 and CDR2 are SGHDN and FVKESK. This CDR3 region has 12 residues. V lost 6 bases and J lost 6, with 10 bases in between. This CDR3 reads CASSPTGDTQYF. The CDR3 nucleotides read TGTGCCAGCAGTCCTACGGGGGATACGCAGTATTTT.